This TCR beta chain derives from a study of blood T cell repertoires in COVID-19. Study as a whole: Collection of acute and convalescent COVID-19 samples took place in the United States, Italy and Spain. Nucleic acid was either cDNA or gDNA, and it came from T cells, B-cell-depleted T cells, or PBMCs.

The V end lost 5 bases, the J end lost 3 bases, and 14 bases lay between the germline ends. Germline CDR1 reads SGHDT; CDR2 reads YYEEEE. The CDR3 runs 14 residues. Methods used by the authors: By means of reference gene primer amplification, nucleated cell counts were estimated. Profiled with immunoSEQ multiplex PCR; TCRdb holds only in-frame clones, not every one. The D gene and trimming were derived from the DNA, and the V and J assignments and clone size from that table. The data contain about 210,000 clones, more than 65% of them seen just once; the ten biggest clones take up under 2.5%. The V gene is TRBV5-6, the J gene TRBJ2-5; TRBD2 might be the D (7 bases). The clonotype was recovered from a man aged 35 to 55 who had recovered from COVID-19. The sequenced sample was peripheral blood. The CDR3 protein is CASSWGLAEETQYF. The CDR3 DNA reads TGTGCCAGCAGTTGGGGGCTAGCGGAAGAGACCCAGTACTTC.